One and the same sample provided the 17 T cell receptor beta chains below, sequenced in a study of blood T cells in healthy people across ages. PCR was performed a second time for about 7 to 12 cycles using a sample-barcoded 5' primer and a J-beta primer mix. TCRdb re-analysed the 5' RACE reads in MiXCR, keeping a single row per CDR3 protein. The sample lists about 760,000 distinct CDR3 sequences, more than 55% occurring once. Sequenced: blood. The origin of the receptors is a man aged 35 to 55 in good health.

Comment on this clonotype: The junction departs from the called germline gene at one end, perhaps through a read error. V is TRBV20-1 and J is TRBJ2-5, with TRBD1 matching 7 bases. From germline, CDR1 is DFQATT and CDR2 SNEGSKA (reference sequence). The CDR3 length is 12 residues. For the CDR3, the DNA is TGCAGTGCTAGAGCTCAGGGGGAGACCCTGTACTTC. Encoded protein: CSARAQGETLYF.

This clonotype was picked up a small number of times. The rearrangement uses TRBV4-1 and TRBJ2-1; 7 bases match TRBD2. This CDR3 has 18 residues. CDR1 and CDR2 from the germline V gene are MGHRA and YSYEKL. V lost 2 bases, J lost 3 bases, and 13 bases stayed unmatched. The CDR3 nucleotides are TGCGCCAGCAGCCAACCCCAGTCGGCGGGAGAATACTACAATGAGCAGTTCTTC. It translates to CASSQPQSAGEYYNEQFF.

The DNA for the CDR3 is TGCAGTGCCAGCAGCGGAGCACTCCAAGAGACCCAGTACTTC. Encoded protein: CSASSGALQETQYF. The rearrangement uses TRBV20-1 and TRBJ2-7; maybe TRBD2 (5 bases). Judging by the DNA end, TRBJ2-5 fits better; the J call may be wrong. Germline V lookup: CDR1 DFQATT, CDR2 SNEGSKA (reference sequence). The CDR3 is 14 residues long.

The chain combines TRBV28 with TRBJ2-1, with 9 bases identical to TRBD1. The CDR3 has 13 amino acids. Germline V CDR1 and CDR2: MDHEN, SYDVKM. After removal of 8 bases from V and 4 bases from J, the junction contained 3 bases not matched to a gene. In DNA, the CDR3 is TGTGCCAGCCGGGACAGGGCTTACAATGAGCAGTTCTTC. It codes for CASRDRAYNEQFF. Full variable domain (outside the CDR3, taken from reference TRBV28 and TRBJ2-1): DVKVTQSSRYLVKRTGEKVFLECVQDMDHENMFWYRQDPGLGLRLIYFSYDVKMKEKGDIPEGYSVSREKKERFSLILESASTNQTSMYLCASRDRAYNEQFFGPGTRLTVL.

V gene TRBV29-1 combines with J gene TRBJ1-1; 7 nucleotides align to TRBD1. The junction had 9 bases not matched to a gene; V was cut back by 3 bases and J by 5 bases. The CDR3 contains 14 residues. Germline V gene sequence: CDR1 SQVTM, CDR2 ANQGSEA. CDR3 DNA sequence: TGCAGCGTTGAGTCGGCGCAGGGGGTAACTGAAGCTTTCTTT. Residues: CSVESAQGVTEAFF.

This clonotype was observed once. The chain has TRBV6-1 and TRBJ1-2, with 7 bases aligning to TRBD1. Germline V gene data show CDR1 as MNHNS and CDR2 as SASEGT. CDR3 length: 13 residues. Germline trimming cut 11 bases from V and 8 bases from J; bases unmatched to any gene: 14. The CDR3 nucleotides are TGTGCCTGCAACGCACAGGGGACGCGGGGCTACACCTTC. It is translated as CACNAQGTRGYTF.

CDR3 sequence: CASSLASGGGADTQYF. Here the CDR3 DNA reads TGTGCCAGCAGCTTAGCTAGCGGGGGAGGGGCAGATACGCAGTATTTT. The rearrangement joins TRBV11-2 to TRBJ2-3; the match to TRBD2 covers 10 bases. V shed 1 base and J 4 bases; nucleotides not matched to a gene: 5. The CDR3 runs 16 residues. Germline V lookup: CDR1 SGHAT, CDR2 FQNNGV.

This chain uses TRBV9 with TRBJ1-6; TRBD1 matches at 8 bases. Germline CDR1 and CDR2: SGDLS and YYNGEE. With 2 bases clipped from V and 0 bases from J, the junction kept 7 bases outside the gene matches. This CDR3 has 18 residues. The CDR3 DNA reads TGTGCCAGCAGCGTCACAGGGGGTACGAGCTCCTATAATTCACCCCTCCACTTT. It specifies CASSVTGGTSSYNSPLHF.

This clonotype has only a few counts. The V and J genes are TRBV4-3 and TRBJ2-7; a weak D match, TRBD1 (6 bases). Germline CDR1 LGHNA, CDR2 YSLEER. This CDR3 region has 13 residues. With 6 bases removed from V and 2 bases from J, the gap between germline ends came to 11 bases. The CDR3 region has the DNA TGCGCCAGCAGACAGGACAGTACCTACGAGCAGTACTTC. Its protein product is CASRQDSTYEQYF.

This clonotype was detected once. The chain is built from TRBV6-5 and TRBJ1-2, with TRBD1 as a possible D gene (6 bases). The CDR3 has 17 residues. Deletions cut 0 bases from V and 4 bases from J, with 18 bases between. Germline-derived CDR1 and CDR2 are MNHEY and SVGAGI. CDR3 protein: CASSYSISRGSIYGYTF. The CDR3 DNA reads TGTGCCAGCAGTTACTCGATTTCTAGGGGGAGCATCTATGGCTACACCTTC.

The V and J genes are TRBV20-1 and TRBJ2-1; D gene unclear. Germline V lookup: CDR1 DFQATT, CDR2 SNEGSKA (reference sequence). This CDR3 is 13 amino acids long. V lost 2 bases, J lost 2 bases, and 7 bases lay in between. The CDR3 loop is CSARSTTYNEQFF. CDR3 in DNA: TGCAGTGCTAGAAGTACTACCTACAATGAGCAGTTCTTC.

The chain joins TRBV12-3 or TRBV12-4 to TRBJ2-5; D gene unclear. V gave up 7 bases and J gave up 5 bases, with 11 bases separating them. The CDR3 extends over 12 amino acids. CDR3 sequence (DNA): TGTGCCAGCAACACGAACGGGGAGACCCAGTACTTC. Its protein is CASNTNGETQYF.

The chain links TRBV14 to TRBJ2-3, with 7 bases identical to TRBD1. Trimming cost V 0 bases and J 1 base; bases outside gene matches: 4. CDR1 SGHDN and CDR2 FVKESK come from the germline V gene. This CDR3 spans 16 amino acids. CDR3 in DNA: TGTGCCAGCAGCCAAGACCCCCAGGGGGGCACAGATACGCAGTATTTT. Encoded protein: CASSQDPQGGTDTQYF.

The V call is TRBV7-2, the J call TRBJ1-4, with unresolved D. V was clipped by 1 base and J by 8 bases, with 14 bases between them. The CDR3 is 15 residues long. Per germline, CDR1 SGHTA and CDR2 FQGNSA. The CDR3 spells CASSLGQVENEKLFF. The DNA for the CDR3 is TGTGCCAGCAGCTTAGGGCAAGTCGAAAACGAAAAACTGTTTTTT.

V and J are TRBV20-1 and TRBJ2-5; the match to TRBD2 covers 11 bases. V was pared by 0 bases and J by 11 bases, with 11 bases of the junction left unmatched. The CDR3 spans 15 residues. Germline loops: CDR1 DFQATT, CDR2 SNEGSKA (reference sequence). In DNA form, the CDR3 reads TGCAGTGCTAGAGACCGACTAGCGGGGCTCAATGAGCAGTACTTC. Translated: CSARDRLAGLNEQYF.

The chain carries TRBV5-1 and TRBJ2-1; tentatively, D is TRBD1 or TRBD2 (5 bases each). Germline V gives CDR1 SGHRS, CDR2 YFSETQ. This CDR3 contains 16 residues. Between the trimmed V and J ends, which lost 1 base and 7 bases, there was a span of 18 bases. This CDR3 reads CASSLKRHTEGNEQFF. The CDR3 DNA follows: TGCGCCAGCAGCTTGAAGCGACATACCGAGGGGAATGAGCAGTTCTTC.

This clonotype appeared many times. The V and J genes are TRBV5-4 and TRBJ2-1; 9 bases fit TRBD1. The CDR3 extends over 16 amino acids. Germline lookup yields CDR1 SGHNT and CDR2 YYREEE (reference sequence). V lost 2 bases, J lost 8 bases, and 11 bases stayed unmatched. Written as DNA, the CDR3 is TGTGCCAGCAGCTTCGGGGGGACAGGGATTAGCGATGAGCAGTTCTTC. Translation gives CASSFGGTGISDEQFF.